The rows below give T cell receptor beta chains drawn from one sample of a study of vaccination effects on CD4 cells after COVID-19. Their recognized antigens are unknown. Profiling relied on immunoSEQ multiplex PCR, and the TCRdb table lists in-frame clones only, not all of them. The sample contains 64,000 or so clones, about 78% of which appear only once. The sequenced sample was CD4+ T cells from PBMCs cultured with HCoV-OC43 spike peptides, obtained after COVID-19 vaccination. These receptors were taken from a human donor who received a COVID-19 vaccine. Each CDR3 is given with its conserved first and last residue. A D gene is named only where the DNA matches it firmly. The listing skips clone size in some rows; elsewhere it reads once, few, many or a size class.

J	D	V	size	CDR3	DNA
TRBJ2-1	.	TRBV6-2/TRBV6-3	.	CASSYPMFGNEQFF	TGTGCCAGCAGTTACCCTATGTTTGGCAATGAGCAGTTCTTC
TRBJ1-6	.	TRBV7-3	.	CASTHGLVSSPLHF	TGTGCCAGCACCCACGGCCTGGTGAGTTCACCCCTCCACTTT
TRBJ2-1	TRBD2	TRBV28	.	CASSSSGGGDNEQFF	TGTGCCAGCAGCTCGAGCGGGGGGGGCGACAATGAGCAGTTCTTC
TRBJ2-2	TRBD1	TRBV29-1	.	CSVTGTGNTGELFF	TGCAGCGTTACCGGGACAGGAAACACCGGGGAGCTGTTTTTT
TRBJ1-2	.	TRBV5-1	.	CASSLALDSTYGYTF	TGCGCCAGCAGCTTGGCCCTGGATTCTACCTATGGCTACACCTTC
TRBJ2-5	TRBD1	TRBV6-4	.	CASSRRGHQETQYF	TGTGCCAGCAGTCGCAGGGGGCACCAAGAGACCCAGTACTTC
TRBJ1-2	.	TRBV19	.	CASSFGTIMGYGYTF	TGTGCCAGTAGTTTTGGGACCATAATGGGCTATGGCTACACCTTC
TRBJ1-4	.	TRBV6-1	.	CASSGMWGGTNEKLFF	TGTGCCAGCAGTGGCATGTGGGGGGGCACTAATGAAAAACTGTTTTTT
TRBJ2-2	.	TRBV7-2	.	CASSLDRESVATGELFF	TGTGCCAGCAGCTTGGACAGAGAGTCTGTGGCCACCGGGGAGCTGTTTTTT
TRBJ1-2	.	TRBV7-9	.	CASTQGGGVSYGYTF	TGTGCCAGCACTCAAGGCGGGGGCGTAAGCTATGGCTACACCTTC
TRBJ2-1	TRBD2	TRBV25-1	.	CASSDLAGKQFF	TGTGCCAGCAGTGATCTAGCGGGGAAGCAGTTCTTC
TRBJ2-6	TRBD2	TRBV7-2	.	CASSLAVGGSGANVLTF	TGTGCCAGCAGCTTAGCGGTGGGGGGGTCAGGGGCCAACGTCCTGACTTTC
TRBJ2-2	TRBD1	TRBV18	.	CASSPGQGNTGELFF	TGTGCCAGCTCACCGGGACAGGGCAACACCGGGGAGCTGTTTTTT
TRBJ1-3	.	TRBV4-3	.	CASSSLGAENTIYF	TGCGCCAGCAGCTCTTTAGGGGCGGAAAACACCATATATTTT
TRBJ2-1	TRBD2	TRBV5-1	few	CASSVDRLADEQFF	TGCGCCAGCAGCGTAGACAGACTAGCCGATGAGCAGTTCTTC
TRBJ2-5	.	TRBV29-1	.	CSVREVIQETQYF	TGCAGCGTTCGAGAGGTCATCCAAGAGACCCAGTACTTC
TRBJ2-3	TRBD1	TRBV5-1	.	CASSLALGQGGLGTDTQYF	TGCGCCAGCAGCTTGGCCCTGGGACAGGGGGGCTTGGGCACAGATACGCAGTATTTT
TRBJ2-1	.	TRBV7-2	.	CASSPAGAYNEQFF	TGTGCCAGCAGCCCGGCCGGGGCATACAATGAGCAGTTCTTC
TRBJ2-2	.	TRBV5-3	.	CARSLDKAGTGELFF	TGTGCCAGAAGCTTGGATAAAGCTGGAACCGGGGAGCTGTTTTTT
TRBJ1-2	.	TRBV6-5	.	CASSYSGRRDGYTF	TGTGCCAGCAGTTACTCTGGCCGCCGGGATGGCTACACCTTC
TRBJ1-4	.	TRBV5-1	.	CASSSSTTNEKLFF	TGCGCCAGCAGCTCCAGCACAACTAATGAAAAACTGTTTTTT
TRBJ1-2	.	TRBV12-3/TRBV12-4	once	CAGRSAGGGGYTF	TGTGCCGGGCGATCGGCCGGGGGGGGTGGCTACACCTTC
TRBJ1-1	.	TRBV12-3/TRBV12-4	.	CASSRGPEAFF	TGTGCCAGCAGCCGAGGGCCTGAAGCTTTCTTT
TRBJ1-2	.	TRBV6-5	.	CASSSRDKTLGYTF	TGTGCCAGCAGTAGCCGGGACAAAACGTTAGGCTACACCTTC
TRBJ1-6	.	TRBV6-5	.	CASGGLYKHSPLHF	TGTGCCAGCGGGGGGCTGTATAAACATTCACCCCTCCACTTT
TRBJ1-2	.	TRBV30	.	CAWSVGLPGDGYTF	TGTGCCTGGAGTGTGGGACTGCCCGGCGATGGCTACACCTTC
TRBJ2-2	.	TRBV7-9	few	CASSLVGASGELFF	TGTGCCAGCAGCTTAGTGGGGGCGAGCGGGGAGCTGTTTTTT
TRBJ2-5	.	TRBV5-1	.	CASSSRGVETQYF	TGCGCCAGCAGCTCACGCGGTGTAGAGACCCAGTACTTC
TRBJ1-1	TRBD1	TRBV10-3	.	CAIRTGQQQNTEAFF	TGTGCCATCAGAACGGGACAGCAGCAGAACACTGAAGCTTTCTTT
TRBJ2-3	.	TRBV18	.	CASSPVGIRADTQYF	TGTGCCAGCTCACCAGTAGGGATTCGCGCAGATACGCAGTATTTT
TRBJ2-5	.	TRBV6-5	.	CASSYSVGQDQETQYF	TGTGCCAGCAGTTACTCGGTGGGACAAGACCAAGAGACCCAGTACTTC
TRBJ2-2	.	TRBV5-1	.	CASSFAPGPANTGELFF	TGCGCCAGCAGCTTTGCACCGGGGCCCGCGAACACCGGGGAGCTGTTTTTT
TRBJ1-1	.	TRBV2	.	CASRLEGSQNTEAFF	TGTGCCAGCAGACTAGAGGGCAGTCAGAACACTGAAGCTTTCTTT
TRBJ1-1	TRBD1	TRBV4-1	.	CASSRGQSTEAFF	TGCGCCAGCAGCAGGGGGCAAAGCACTGAAGCTTTCTTT
TRBJ1-5	TRBD1	TRBV2	few	CASRVQGASNQPQHF	TGTGCCAGCAGGGTACAGGGGGCAAGCAATCAGCCCCAGCATTTT
TRBJ2-1	TRBD1	TRBV7-9	.	CASRTGGVQRLNYNEQFF	TGTGCCAGCAGGACAGGGGGTGTACAACGCTTAAACTACAATGAGCAGTTCTTC
TRBJ2-5	.	TRBV7-6	.	CASSLNRIAETQYF	TGTGCCAGCAGCTTGAACCGAATAGCGGAGACCCAGTACTTC
TRBJ1-1	.	TRBV7-3	.	CASSQSTVNTEAFF	TGTGCCAGCAGCCAATCGACGGTGAACACTGAAGCTTTCTTT
TRBJ1-6	.	TRBV30	.	CAWSSGGNSPLHF	TGTGCCTGGAGTAGTGGAGGGAATTCACCCCTCCACTTT
TRBJ1-1	.	TRBV18	.	CASSPAGRQNTEAFF	TGTGCCAGCTCACCCGCGGGACGCCAGAACACTGAAGCTTTCTTT
TRBJ1-3	TRBD1	TRBV7-8	.	CASSVDRGRIGNTIYF	TGTGCCAGCAGCGTCGACAGGGGAAGGATTGGAAACACCATATATTTT